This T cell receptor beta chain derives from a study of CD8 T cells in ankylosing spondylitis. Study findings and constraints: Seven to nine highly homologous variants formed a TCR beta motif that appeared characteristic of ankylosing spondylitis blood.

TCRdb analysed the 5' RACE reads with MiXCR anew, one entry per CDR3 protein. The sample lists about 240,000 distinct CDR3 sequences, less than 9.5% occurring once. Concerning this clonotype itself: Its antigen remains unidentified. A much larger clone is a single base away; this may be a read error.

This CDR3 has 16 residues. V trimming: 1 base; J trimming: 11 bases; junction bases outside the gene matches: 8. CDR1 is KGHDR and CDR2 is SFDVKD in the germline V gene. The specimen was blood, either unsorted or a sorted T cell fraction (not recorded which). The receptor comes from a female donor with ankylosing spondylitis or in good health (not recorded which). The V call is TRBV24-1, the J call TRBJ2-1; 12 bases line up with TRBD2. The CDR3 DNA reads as TGTGCCACCAGTGATTTAGCGACTAGCGGGAGCCATAAGCAGTTCTTC. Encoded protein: CATSDLATSGSHKQFF.